Listed below are T cell receptor beta chains from one sample, sequenced in a study of cytomegalovirus exposure and HLA in healthy donors. Generated by immunoSEQ multiplex PCR, the TCRdb table keeps only in-frame clones and is missing some. The sample includes more than 60,000 clones, approximately 69% of them seen just once. The sample comprised PBMCs. All receptors come from a man aged 35 to 55 in good health and CMV-seropositive. Each CDR3 is given with its conserved first and last residue. A D gene is named only where the DNA matches it firmly. Clone size is stated in some rows and not others, as once, few, many or a class when expanded.

CASSPLAGDGTKQYF,TGCGCCAGCAGCCCGTTAGCGGGGGACGGGACGAAGCAGTATTTT,TRBV5-1,TRBD2,-,15,TRBJ2-3
CASSPQTGVGEQYF,TGTGCCAGCAGCCCTCAGACAGGTGTGGGTGAGCAGTACTTC,TRBV7-2,-,-,14,TRBJ2-7
CASSIQGSNDPPQHF,TGTGCCAGTAGTATCCAGGGCAGTAACGACCCGCCCCAGCATTTT,TRBV19,-,-,15,TRBJ1-5
CASSPDRKRPGYTF,TGTGCCAGCAGTCCGGACAGGAAAAGGCCTGGCTACACCTTC,TRBV27,TRBD1,few,14,TRBJ1-2
CSVEPSGGYEQYF,TGCAGCGTTGAACCCAGCGGGGGATACGAGCAGTACTTC,TRBV29-1,TRBD2,few,13,TRBJ2-7
CSVQNRGNYGYTF,TGCAGCGTTCAGAACAGGGGAAACTATGGCTACACCTTC,TRBV29-1,TRBD1,-,13,TRBJ1-2
CASSLDRNEQFF,TGTGCCAGCAGCTTGGACAGAAATGAGCAGTTCTTC,TRBV5-4,-,-,12,TRBJ2-1
CASSVTGGNTEAFF,TGTGCCAGCAGCGTCACAGGTGGAAACACTGAAGCTTTCTTT,TRBV9,-,-,14,TRBJ1-1
CASSQRGVATEAFF,TGTGCCAGCAGTCAAAGAGGAGTAGCCACTGAAGCTTTCTTT,TRBV7-9,-,-,14,TRBJ1-1
CASTQTGAVGYTF,TGTGCCAGCACCCAGACAGGGGCGGTCGGCTACACCTTC,TRBV7-2,TRBD1,-,13,TRBJ1-2
CASSLRGSNEQLF,TGTGCCAGCAGCTTAAGGGGCAGCAATGAGCAGCTCTTC,TRBV7-7,-,once,13,TRBJ2-1
CASGDPTGSYNEQFF,TGCGCCAGCGGGGATCCGACAGGGTCCTACAATGAGCAGTTCTTC,TRBV5-1,TRBD1,-,15,TRBJ2-1
CASSVLPGEGEQFF,TGTGCCAGCAGCGTTTTACCGGGAGAAGGGGAGCAGTTCTTC,TRBV9,-,-,14,TRBJ2-1
CACTGRLGGQGGTGELFF,TGTGCCTGTACCGGCCGCCTCGGGGGGCAGGGCGGAACCGGGGAGCTGTTTTTT,TRBV30,-,-,18,TRBJ2-2
CASSDPVTYEQYF,TGTGCCAGCAGTGACCCGGTGACCTACGAGCAGTACTTC,TRBV25-1,-,-,13,TRBJ2-7
CASSFRQGYGYTF,TGTGCCAGCAGTTTTCGCCAGGGCTATGGCTACACCTTC,TRBV27,-,-,13,TRBJ1-2
CASRRTGNHEQYF,TGTGCCAGCAGGAGGACAGGGAACCACGAGCAGTACTTC,TRBV6-1,TRBD1,-,13,TRBJ2-7